Listed here are 13 T cell receptor beta chains from one sample, sequenced in a study of blood T cell repertoires in COVID-19 (dated by TCRdb to 2019 to 2021). Preparation of the library involved the immunoSEQ multiplex PCR assay. TCRdb's version of the immuneACCESS table is confined to in-frame rearrangements and falls short of the full clone set. An unresolved V gene accounts for under half of the shortfall where checked; the remainder is of unknown origin. Here the sample has 300,000 to 350,000 clones; about 90% occur a single time. The ten largest clones take up approximately 4.3% of the sample. Sequencing was done on a sample of PBMCs or T cells enriched from blood (not recorded which). The receptor source for this set is a woman between 18 and 30 years old with acute COVID-19.

The chain carries TRBV18 and TRBJ1-3; no definite D call. The ends were cut back, 2 bases at V and 0 bases at J, with 11 bases in the middle. Germline loops: CDR1 KGHSH, CDR2 LQKENI. The CDR3 spans 16 residues. The CDR3 DNA reads TGTGCCAGCTCACCAAGCCAGGCGAGCTCTGGAAACACCATATATTTT. Its translation: CASSPSQASSGNTIYF.

The CDR3 coding sequence is TGTGCCAGCAGTGAATGGAGAGGGACAGAAAACAATGAGCAGTTCTTC. Its translation is CASSEWRGTENNEQFF. The rearrangement uses TRBV25-1 and TRBJ2-1; TRBD1 aligns across 7 bases. CDR1 is MGHDK, CDR2 SYGVNS, per germline. With 1 base clipped from V and 5 bases from J, the junction kept 8 bases outside the gene matches. The CDR3 runs to 16 residues.

The CDR3 spells CASNFPGGGNTIYF. In DNA form, the CDR3 reads TGTGCCAGCAACTTCCCAGGGGGAGGAAACACCATATATTTT. The chain has TRBV5-5 and TRBJ1-3; the match to TRBD1 covers 7 bases. The CDR3 consists of 14 residues. The germline CDR1 and CDR2 sequences are SGHKS and YYEKEE (reference sequence). The trim removed 6 bases at V and 4 bases at J, leaving 7 bases unmatched.

This rearrangement joins TRBV30 to TRBJ2-1, with 12 bases matching TRBD2. Germline V CDR1 and CDR2: GTSNPN, SVGIG (reference sequence). V lost 2 bases and J lost 4; bases outside the gene matches: 3. This CDR3 has 15 amino acids. DNA for the CDR3: TGTGCCTGGAGTCCCGGGACTAGCGGGTACAATGAGCAGTTCTTC. It specifies CAWSPGTSGYNEQFF.

This clone was picked up a small number of times. The chain uses TRBV12-3 or TRBV12-4 and TRBJ1-1; 7 bases align to TRBD1. The CDR3 totals 12 residues. The junction had 4 bases not matched to a gene; V was cut back by 6 bases and J by 6 bases. The CDR3 DNA sequence: TGTGCCAGCAGACCAGACAGGGCTGAAGCTTTCTTT. Its translation is CASRPDRAEAFF.

The chain is built from TRBV6-5 and TRBJ1-1; TRBD1 matches 7 bases. The germline V gene has CDR1 MNHEY and CDR2 SVGAGI. The CDR3 length is 15 residues. Unmatched junction bases numbered 6, after V lost 5 bases and J lost 0 bases. The CDR3 protein is CASSRGQLMNTEAFF. The CDR3 nucleotides read TGTGCCAGCAGTAGGGGACAGCTTATGAACACTGAAGCTTTCTTT.

The V call is TRBV7-9, the J call TRBJ1-2; 10 bases agree with TRBD1. The CDR3 has 14 residues. Per the germline V gene, CDR1 is SEHNR and CDR2 is FQNEAQ (reference sequence). V gave up 4 bases and J gave up 6 bases; unmatched junction bases: 5. Here the CDR3 reads CASSSTGGRDGYTF. DNA of the CDR3: TGTGCCAGCAGCTCGACAGGGGGCAGGGATGGCTACACCTTC.

The V gene is TRBV5-5, the J gene TRBJ2-7, with TRBD1 matching 8 bases. V shed 1 base and J 3 bases; nucleotides not matched to a gene: 3. Germline loops: CDR1 SGHKS, CDR2 YYEKEE (reference sequence). This CDR3 is 14 amino acids long. CDR3 in DNA: TGTGCCAGCAGCTTGAAACAGGGGGACTACGAGCAGTACTTC. Encoded protein: CASSLKQGDYEQYF.

About this clone itself: Different DNA sequences within this sample yield the same CDR3. The chain uses TRBV28 and TRBJ1-2; 7 nucleotides agree with TRBD1. V lost 4 bases to trimming and J lost 4 bases; unmatched junction nucleotides: 3. Per germline, CDR1 MDHEN and CDR2 SYDVKM. The CDR3 spans 13 residues. The CDR3: CASSSGTAYGYTF. CDR3 nucleotide sequence: TGTGCCAGCAGTTCCGGGACAGCCTATGGCTACACCTTC.

On this clone itself: Other DNA sequences from this sample encode an identical CDR3 as well. The CDR3 loop reads CASSFGQTYEQYF. DNA of the CDR3: TGTGCCAGCAGCTTCGGACAAACCTACGAGCAGTACTTC. The rearrangement joins TRBV27 to TRBJ2-7; D is possibly TRBD1 (5 bases). V gave up 6 bases and J gave up 2 bases, with 11 bases separating them. The CDR3 consists of 13 residues. CDR1 is MNHEY, CDR2 SMNVEV, per germline (reference sequence).

This chain uses TRBV5-1 with TRBJ1-5; 10 bases fit TRBD1. Germline V gene sequence: CDR1 SGHRS, CDR2 YFSETQ. The CDR3 has 20 amino acids. V trimming: 3 bases; J trimming: 3 bases; junction bases outside the gene matches: 18. This chain's CDR3 is CASSYGSDRGQVNDNQPQHF. The CDR3 DNA is TGCGCCAGCAGCTATGGAAGCGACAGGGGGCAGGTTAACGACAATCAGCCCCAGCATTTT.

The chain combines TRBV5-1 with TRBJ2-2, with TRBD2 as a possible D gene (6 bases). Germline loops: CDR1 SGHRS, CDR2 YFSETQ. Trimming pared 5 bases from V and 2 bases from J, leaving 13 bases between. This CDR3 has 15 amino acids. The CDR3 reads CASSHLGRNTGELFF. The CDR3 nucleotides are TGCGCCAGCAGTCACCTCGGGAGAAACACCGGGGAGCTGTTTTTT.

The rearrangement joins TRBV18 to TRBJ1-3; D is uncertain. V was cut by 3 bases and J by 8 bases, with 20 bases left in between. Germline assignment: CDR1 KGHSH and CDR2 LQKENI. The CDR3 contains 16 residues. In DNA, the CDR3 is TGTGCCAGCTCACCGTTTCCAATGAGGGCGGATGACACCATATATTTT. It is translated as CASSPFPMRADDTIYF.